This entry features one TCR beta chain sequence. The clone's antigen remains unknown. Nothing much larger sits one base from this clone, and base qualities are not available. To identify antigen-specific CD4+ T cell clonotypes by their expansion, the ViraFEST assay first stimulated PBMC with viral peptide pools and then applied TCR sequencing. After around 10 days of culture, CD4+ T cells were isolated with the EasySep CD4+ T cell isolation kit. PCR-confirmed SARS-CoV-2 infection had occurred in convalescent patients between March and December 2020, before the Alpha, Beta and Delta variants emerged in the United States. Each well held some 1.9 million PBMC cultured in IMDM containing roughly 5% human AB serum, about 10 IU/ml IL-2 and gentamicin, along with around 9.1 ug/ml peptides. On days 3 and 7, half of the culture medium was replaced with fresh IL-2-containing medium. Each peptide stimulation condition was cultured in triplicate wells unless otherwise noted. Using Ficoll-Paque Plus gradient centrifugation, PBMC were separated from whole blood and then either used fresh or cryopreserved at -140C. The QIAamp micro DNA kit was used to extract genomic DNA from the cultured CD4+ T cells.

This sample was taken from a study of vaccination effects on CD4 cells after COVID-19 (dated by TCRdb to between 2022 and 2023). For the wider study: Participants received two doses of either the BNT162b2 or the mRNA-1273 mRNA SARS-CoV-2 vaccine. In the study, cultures from other donors were sequenced using the Oncomine TCR Beta short-read assay on an Illumina iSeq 100. Altogether, roughly 10 COVID-19 convalescent patients and a few SARS-CoV-2-naive healthy vaccine recipients made up the full study. The study compared SARS-CoV-2 spike-specific CD4+ TCR repertoires before and after mRNA vaccination in COVID-19 convalescent patients and infection-naive vaccine recipients. Pre-vaccine samples were drawn from two convalescent patients 16 days and one week before the first dose, at 142 and 148 days after COVID-19 diagnosis. The paper's findings and limits, for the study overall: Both infection-induced and vaccine-induced clones contracted markedly at late post-vaccination timepoints, which is consistent with waning T cell responses. For convalescent patients, new clones induced by the vaccine made up most of the post-vaccine spike-reactive repertoire, and these new clones were largely distinct from the clones induced by infection. The study was limited by a small number of convalescent patients and lacked early post-infection timepoints.

Library prep was done by the immunoSEQ multiplex PCR assay. DNA from the cultured and isolated CD4+ T cells underwent TCR beta CDR3 sequencing. The source study handled its data this way. The analysis removed non-productive TCR sequences, trimmed reads to the CDR3 region, and retained only CDR3s that were 7 or more amino acids long. The MANAFEST web app was used to pick out antigen-specific clonotypes by comparing their expansion in peptide wells with that in reference cultures. For clones to be considered positive, expansion at FDR<0.05 versus reference and all other wells, an odds ratio above 5, and a frequency above 0.1% in two replicate wells were required. Clonotypes significantly expanded in SARS-CoV-2 spike wells and in at least one common cold coronavirus spike condition were defined as cross-reactive. CDR3 similarity was assessed by Levenshtein distance using the stringdist R package, and unrooted trees were constructed with ape in R 3.6.1. TCRdb mirrors the immuneACCESS table, restricted to in-frame sequences. Some clones are absent from its copies; in checked studies, under half trace to an unresolved V gene, and the reason for the others is unknown. V, J and clone size are taken as reported in that table, and D and trimming were inferred from the DNA itself. The sample has some 19,000 clones on record, roughly 80% of them singletons. The ten largest clones capture 35% to 40% of the sample.

The receptor comes from a human donor who had a prior SARS-CoV-2 infection. Source: CD4+ T cells from PBMCs cultured with a peptide pool, taken before COVID-19 vaccination.

The DNA sequence is as follows: TGTGCCAGCTGGGACTCAAGGCTCCCTACGGGGGAGCAGTACTTC. Translated, this gives CASWDSRLPTGEQYF. Recombination joined TRBV28 with TRBJ2-7; the D gene is possibly TRBD2, with 6 bases matching. CDR1 MDHEN and CDR2 SYDVKM are derived from the germline V gene. Counted from cysteine to phenylalanine, this CDR3 has 15 amino acids. Only CDR3 DNA remains: 45 bases, in frame from the first base. Trimming takes 8 bases from V and 7 bases from J, and the germline ends sit 24 bases apart.